This TCR beta chain was captured in a study of cytomegalovirus exposure and HLA in healthy donors. Study observations and caveats: TCR beta V- and J-gene trimming was later associated with a missense DCLRE1C variant.

The CDR3 totals 13 residues. Germline CDR1 SGHVS, CDR2 FNYEAQ. V lost 1 base and J lost 4, with 8 bases in between. 13 Jbeta primers and 60 Vbeta primers were used for the PCR. Measured with immunoSEQ multiplex PCR; TCRdb has only the in-frame clones, and not every one. The sample consists of approximately 170,000 clones, around 73% of them appearing once. On this clone itself: Antigen specificity is unknown.

Sequenced material: PBMCs. The TCR sequence derives from a woman aged 18 to 35 in good health and CMV-seropositive. This chain connects TRBV7-6 to TRBJ2-7; D is unresolved. CDR3: CASSLDRGYEQYF. The CDR3, as DNA: TGTGCCAGCAGCTTAGACCGAGGTTACGAGCAGTACTTC. Looking up the rest from reference TRBV7-6 and TRBJ2-7 gives the full variable domain: GAGVSQSPRYKVTKRGQDVALRCDPISGHVSLYWYRQALGQGPEFLTYFNYEAQQDKSGLPNDRFSAERPEGSISTLTIQRTEQRDSAMYRCASSLDRGYEQYFGPGTRLTVT.